This T cell receptor (beta chain) emerged from a study of CD8 T cells in Susac syndrome. TEMRA cells were FACS-enriched, with CD8+ and CD4+ T cells isolated negatively. About 0.45 to 1 ug RNA was reverse transcribed with random hexamers. Amplification of TCR beta CDR3 was carried out by immunoSEQ multiplex PCR, which covered 54 Vbeta and 13 Jbeta segments. TCRdb re-called the immunoSEQ multiplex PCR reads through MiXCR, storing one row per CDR3 protein. The repertoire has around 160,000 distinct CDR3 sequences, about 94% of them found once; the top ten carry roughly 0.13%. The germline V gene encodes CDR1 SQVTM and CDR2 ANQGSEA. Trimming took off 4 bases at V and 6 bases at J, with 12 bases between the two ends. This CDR3 contains 12 residues.

This clonotype originated in a human donor in good health. Sequenced sample: CD4+ T cells from PBMCs. The chain is built from TRBV29-1 and TRBJ1-1; a possible D gene is TRBD1 (5 bases). The CDR3 here is CSVVEGYAEAFF. Written as DNA, the CDR3 is TGCAGCGTTGTCGAGGGGTACGCTGAAGCTTTCTTT.